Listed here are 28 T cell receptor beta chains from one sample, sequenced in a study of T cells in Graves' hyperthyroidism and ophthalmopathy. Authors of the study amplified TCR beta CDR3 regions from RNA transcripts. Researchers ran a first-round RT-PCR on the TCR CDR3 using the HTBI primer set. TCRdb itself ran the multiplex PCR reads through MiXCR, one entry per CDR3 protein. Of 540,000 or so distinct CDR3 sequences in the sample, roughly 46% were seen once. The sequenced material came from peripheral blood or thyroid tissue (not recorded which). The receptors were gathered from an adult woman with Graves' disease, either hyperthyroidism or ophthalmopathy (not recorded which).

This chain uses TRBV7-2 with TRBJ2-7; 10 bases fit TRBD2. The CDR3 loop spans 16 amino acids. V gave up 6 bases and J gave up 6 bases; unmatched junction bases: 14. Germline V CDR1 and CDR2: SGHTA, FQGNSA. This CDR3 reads CASRPGASGRSGEQYF. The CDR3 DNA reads TGTGCCAGCAGACCAGGGGCTAGCGGGAGATCGGGCGAGCAGTACTTC.

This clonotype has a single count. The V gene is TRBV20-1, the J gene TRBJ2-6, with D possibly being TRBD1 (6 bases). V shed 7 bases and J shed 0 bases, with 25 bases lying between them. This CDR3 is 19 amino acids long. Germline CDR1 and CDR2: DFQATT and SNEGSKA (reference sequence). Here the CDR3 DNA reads TGCAGTGGCTCTACAGGCCCGGGACACGGAGGCTCTGGGGCCAACGTCCTGACTTTC. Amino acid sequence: CSGSTGPGHGGSGANVLTF.

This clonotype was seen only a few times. DNA of the CDR3: TGTGCCAGTGGGGGATTTCAAGAGACCCAGTACTTC. It is translated as CASGGFQETQYF. This chain joins TRBV12-3 or TRBV12-4 and TRBJ2-5; D may correspond to TRBD1 or TRBD2 (5 bases each). V gave up 9 bases and J gave up 2 bases, with 10 bases separating them. The CDR3 contains 12 residues.

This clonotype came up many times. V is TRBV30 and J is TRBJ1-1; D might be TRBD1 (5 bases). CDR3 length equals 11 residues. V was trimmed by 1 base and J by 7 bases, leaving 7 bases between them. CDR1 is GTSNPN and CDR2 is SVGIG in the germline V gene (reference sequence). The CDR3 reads CAWSAQVEAFF. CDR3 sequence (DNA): TGTGCCTGGAGTGCACAGGTTGAAGCTTTCTTT.

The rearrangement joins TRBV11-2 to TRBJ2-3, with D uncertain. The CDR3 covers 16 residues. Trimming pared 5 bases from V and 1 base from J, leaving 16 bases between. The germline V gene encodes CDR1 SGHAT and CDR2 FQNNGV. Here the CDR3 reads CASSHPFGRRTDTQYF. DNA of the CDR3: TGTGCCAGCAGCCACCCTTTTGGGCGGCGCACAGATACGCAGTATTTT.

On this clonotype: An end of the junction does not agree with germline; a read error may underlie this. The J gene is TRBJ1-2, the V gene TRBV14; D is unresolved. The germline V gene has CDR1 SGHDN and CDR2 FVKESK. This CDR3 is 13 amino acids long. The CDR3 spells CASSQEGRHGYTF. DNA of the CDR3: TGCGCCAGCAGCCAAGAGGGCAGACATGGCTACACCTTC.

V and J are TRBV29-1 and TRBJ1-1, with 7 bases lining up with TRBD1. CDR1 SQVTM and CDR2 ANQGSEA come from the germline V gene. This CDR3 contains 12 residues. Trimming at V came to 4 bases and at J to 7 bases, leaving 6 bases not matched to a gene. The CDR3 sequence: CSVGQGGNEAFF. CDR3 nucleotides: TGCAGCGTTGGACAGGGTGGAAATGAAGCTTTCTTT.

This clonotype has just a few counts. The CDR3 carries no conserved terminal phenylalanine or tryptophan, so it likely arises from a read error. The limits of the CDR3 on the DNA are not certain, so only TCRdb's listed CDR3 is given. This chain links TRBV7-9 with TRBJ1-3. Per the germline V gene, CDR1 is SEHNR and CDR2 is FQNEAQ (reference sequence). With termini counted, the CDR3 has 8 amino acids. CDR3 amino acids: CASSLGSM.

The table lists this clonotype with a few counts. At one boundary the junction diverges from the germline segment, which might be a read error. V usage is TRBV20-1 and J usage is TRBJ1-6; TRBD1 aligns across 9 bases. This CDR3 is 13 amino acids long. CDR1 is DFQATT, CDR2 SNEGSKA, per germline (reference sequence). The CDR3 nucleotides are TGCAGTGTTCGACAGGGGGAGCACTCACCCCTCCACTTC. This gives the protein CSVRQGEHSPLHF.

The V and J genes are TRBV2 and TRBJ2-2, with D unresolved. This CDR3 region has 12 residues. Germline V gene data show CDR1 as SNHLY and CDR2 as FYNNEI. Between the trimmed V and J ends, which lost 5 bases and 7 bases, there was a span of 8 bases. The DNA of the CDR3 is TGTGCCAGCAGTCCGCATAGCGGGGAGCTGTTTTTT. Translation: CASSPHSGELFF.

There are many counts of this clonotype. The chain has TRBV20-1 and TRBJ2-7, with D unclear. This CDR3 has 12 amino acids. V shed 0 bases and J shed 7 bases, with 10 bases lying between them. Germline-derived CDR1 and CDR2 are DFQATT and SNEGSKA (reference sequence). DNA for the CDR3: TGCAGTGCTAGAGACCCCCAGTGGGAGCAGTACTTC. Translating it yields CSARDPQWEQYF.

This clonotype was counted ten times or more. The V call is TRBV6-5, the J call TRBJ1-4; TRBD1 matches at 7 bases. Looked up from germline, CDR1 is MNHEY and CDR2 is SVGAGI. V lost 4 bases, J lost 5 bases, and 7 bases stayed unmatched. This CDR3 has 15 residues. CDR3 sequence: CASSSTGTANEKLFF. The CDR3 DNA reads TGTGCCAGCAGTTCTACCGGGACAGCGAATGAAAAACTGTTTTTT.

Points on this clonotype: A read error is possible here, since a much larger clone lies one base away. CDR3 sequence reads: CASSLLTGDATGELLF. CDR3 nucleotide sequence: TGCGCCAGCAGCCTGCTGACAGGGGACGCCACCGGGGAGCTGCTTTTT. The chain recombines TRBV5-1 with TRBJ2-2; 8 bases align to TRBD1. The CDR3 runs 16 residues. The germline V gene encodes CDR1 SGHRS and CDR2 YFSETQ.

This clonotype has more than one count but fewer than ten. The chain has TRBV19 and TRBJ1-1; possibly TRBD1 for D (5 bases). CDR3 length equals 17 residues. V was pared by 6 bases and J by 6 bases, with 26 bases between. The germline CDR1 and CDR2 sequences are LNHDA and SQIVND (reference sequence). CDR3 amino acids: CASRTTEGWDGWSEAFF. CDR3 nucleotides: TGTGCCAGTAGGACCACGGAAGGTTGGGACGGGTGGTCTGAAGCTTTCTTT.

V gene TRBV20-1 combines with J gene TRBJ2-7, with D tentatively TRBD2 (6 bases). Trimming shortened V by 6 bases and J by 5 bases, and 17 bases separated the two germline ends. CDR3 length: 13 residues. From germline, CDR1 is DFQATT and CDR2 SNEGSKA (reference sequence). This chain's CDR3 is CSAPSGGLDEQYF. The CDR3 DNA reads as TGCAGTGCCCCCTCCGGAGGGTTGGACGAGCAGTACTTC.

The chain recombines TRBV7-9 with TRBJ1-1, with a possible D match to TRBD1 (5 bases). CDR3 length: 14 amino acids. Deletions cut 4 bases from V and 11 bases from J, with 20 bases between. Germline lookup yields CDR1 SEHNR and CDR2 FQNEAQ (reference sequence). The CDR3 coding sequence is TGTGCCAGCAGCTACCGGGACCCGGGTATTATGGCTTTCTTT. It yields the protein CASSYRDPGIMAFF.

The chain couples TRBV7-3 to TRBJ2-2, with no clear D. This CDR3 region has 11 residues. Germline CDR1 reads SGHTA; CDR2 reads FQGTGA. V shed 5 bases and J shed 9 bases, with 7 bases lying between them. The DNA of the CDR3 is TGTGCCAGCAGCGCTGGGCGGGAGCTGTTTTTT. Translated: CASSAGRELFF.

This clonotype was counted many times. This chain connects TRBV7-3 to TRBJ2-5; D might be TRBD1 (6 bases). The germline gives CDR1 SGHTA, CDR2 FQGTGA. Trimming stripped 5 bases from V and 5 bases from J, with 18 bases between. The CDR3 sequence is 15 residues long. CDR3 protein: CASSRMGTRGETQYF. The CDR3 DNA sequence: TGTGCCAGCAGCCGAATGGGGACAAGAGGGGAGACCCAGTACTTC.

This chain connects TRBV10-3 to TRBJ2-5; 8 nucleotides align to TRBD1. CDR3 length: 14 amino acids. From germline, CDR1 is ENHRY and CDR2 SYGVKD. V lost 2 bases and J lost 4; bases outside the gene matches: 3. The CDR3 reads CAISEEDRAETQYF. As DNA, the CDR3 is TGTGCCATCAGTGAGGAGGACAGGGCAGAGACCCAGTACTTC.

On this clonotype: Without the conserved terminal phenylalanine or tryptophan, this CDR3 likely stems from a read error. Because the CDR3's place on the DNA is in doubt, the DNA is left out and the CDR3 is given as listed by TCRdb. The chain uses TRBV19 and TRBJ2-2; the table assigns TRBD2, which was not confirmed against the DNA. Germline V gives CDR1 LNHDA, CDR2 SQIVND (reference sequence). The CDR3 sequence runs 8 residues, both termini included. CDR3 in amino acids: CASSIGSH.

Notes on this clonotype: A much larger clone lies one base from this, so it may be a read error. In nucleotides, the CDR3 is TGCGCCAGCAGCCAAGGGCATGTCGACTACGAGCAGTACTTC. Its translation is CASSQGHVDYEQYF. V is TRBV4-1 and J is TRBJ2-7; no reliable D call. This CDR3 comprises 14 residues. V was cut by 1 base and J by 3 bases, with 10 bases left in between. CDR1 MGHRA and CDR2 YSYEKL come from the germline V gene.

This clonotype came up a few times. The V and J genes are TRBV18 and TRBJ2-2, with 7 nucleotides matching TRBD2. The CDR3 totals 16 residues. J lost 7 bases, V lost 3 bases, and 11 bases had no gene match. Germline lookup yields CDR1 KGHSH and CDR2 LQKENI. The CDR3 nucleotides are TGTGCCAGCTCACCCGTTGGCGGGAGTTTGGACGGGGAGCTGTTTTTT. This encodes CASSPVGGSLDGELFF.

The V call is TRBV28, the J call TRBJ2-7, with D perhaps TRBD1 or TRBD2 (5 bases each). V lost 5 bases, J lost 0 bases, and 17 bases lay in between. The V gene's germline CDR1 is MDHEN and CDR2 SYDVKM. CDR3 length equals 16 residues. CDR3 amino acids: CASSLYIEGFSYEQYF. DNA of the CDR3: TGTGCCAGCAGTCTCTACATCGAGGGGTTCTCCTACGAGCAGTACTTC. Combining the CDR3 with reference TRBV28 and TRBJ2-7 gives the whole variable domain DVKVTQSSRYLVKRTGEKVFLECVQDMDHENMFWYRQDPGLGLRLIYFSYDVKMKEKGDIPEGYSVSREKKERFSLILESASTNQTSMYLCASSLYIEGFSYEQYFGPGTRLTVT.

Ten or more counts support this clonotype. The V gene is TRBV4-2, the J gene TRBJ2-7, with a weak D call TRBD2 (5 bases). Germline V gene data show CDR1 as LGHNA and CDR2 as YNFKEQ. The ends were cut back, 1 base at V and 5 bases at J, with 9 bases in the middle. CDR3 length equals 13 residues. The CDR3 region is CASSQAFGNEQYF. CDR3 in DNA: TGTGCCAGCAGCCAAGCGTTCGGGAACGAGCAGTACTTC.

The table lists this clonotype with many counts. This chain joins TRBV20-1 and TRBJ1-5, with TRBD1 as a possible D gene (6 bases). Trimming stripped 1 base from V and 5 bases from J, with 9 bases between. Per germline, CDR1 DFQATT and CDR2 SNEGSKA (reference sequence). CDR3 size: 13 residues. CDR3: CSARGAGDQPQHF. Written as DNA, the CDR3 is TGCAGTGCTAGAGGGGCAGGGGATCAGCCCCAGCATTTT.

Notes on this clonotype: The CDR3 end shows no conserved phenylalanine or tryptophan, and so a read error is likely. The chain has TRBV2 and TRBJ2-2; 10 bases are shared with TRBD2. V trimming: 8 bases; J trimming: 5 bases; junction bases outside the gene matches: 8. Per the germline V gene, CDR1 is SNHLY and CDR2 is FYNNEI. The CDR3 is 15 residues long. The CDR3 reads CASRGLASSTGELFL. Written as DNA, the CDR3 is TGTGCCAGCCGGGGACTAGCGTCCTCAACCGGGGAGCTGTTTCTT.

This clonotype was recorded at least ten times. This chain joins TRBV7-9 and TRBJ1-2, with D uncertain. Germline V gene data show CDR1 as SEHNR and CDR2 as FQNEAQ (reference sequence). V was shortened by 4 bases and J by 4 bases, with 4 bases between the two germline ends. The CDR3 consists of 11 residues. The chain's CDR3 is CASSSTYGYTF. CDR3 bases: TGTGCCAGCAGCTCCACCTATGGCTACACCTTC.

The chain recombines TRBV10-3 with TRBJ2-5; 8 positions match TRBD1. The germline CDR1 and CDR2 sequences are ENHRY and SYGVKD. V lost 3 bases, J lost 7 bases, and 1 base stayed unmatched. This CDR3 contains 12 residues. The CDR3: CAISEQGVTQYF. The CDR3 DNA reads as TGTGCCATCAGTGAACAGGGGGTGACCCAGTACTTC.